These 30 T cell receptor beta chains were all obtained from the same sample, sequenced in a study of early T cells in non-severe SARS-CoV-2 infection. TCRdb called the 5' RACE reads again in MiXCR, with one record for every CDR3 protein. The table has just under 65,000 distinct CDR3 sequences, around 10% seen once. Sequences were derived from whole blood, sampled at baseline. These TCRs come from an adult who was a healthcare worker with PCR-confirmed SARS-CoV-2 infection or an uninfected control (not recorded which).

This clonotype was seen ten or more times. This chain uses TRBV12-3 or TRBV12-4 with TRBJ2-7; D gene unclear. V lost 5 bases and J 2 bases, leaving 10 bases between the germline ends. This CDR3 is built from 13 residues. CDR3 loop: CASSLGPTYEQYF. As DNA, the CDR3 is TGTGCCAGCAGTCTTGGCCCCACCTACGAGCAGTACTTC.

This clonotype was counted only a few times. This chain connects TRBV12-3 or TRBV12-4 to TRBJ1-2; the D gene is possibly TRBD1 (5 bases). This CDR3 comprises 14 residues. Trimming cost V 7 bases and J 3 bases, with 15 bases left between them. As DNA, the CDR3 is TGTGCCAGCACCGCCCCGTGGGGGGACTATGGCTACACCTTC. This translates into CASTAPWGDYGYTF.

The chain carries TRBV29-1 and TRBJ2-3; D perhaps matches TRBD1 (7 bases). Between the trimmed V and J ends, which lost 3 bases and 6 bases, there was a span of 16 bases. From germline, CDR1 is SQVTM and CDR2 ANQGSEA. The CDR3 contains 14 residues. CDR3 coding DNA: TGCAGCGTTGATTGGGCAGGGGGAGGTGATACGCAGTATTTT. It encodes CSVDWAGGGDTQYF.

The chain combines TRBV6-5 with TRBJ1-1; D remains unclear. Deletions cut 7 bases from V and 3 bases from J, with 6 bases between. CDR1 and CDR2 (germline): MNHEY, SVGAGI. The CDR3 is made up of 11 amino acids. The CDR3 bases are TGTGCCAGCACGGATCACACTGAAGCTTTCTTT. Its translation is CASTDHTEAFF.

This rearrangement joins TRBV9 to TRBJ1-1; D unclear. V was shortened by 5 bases and J by 0 bases, with 11 bases between the two germline ends. The CDR3 is 14 residues long. CDR1 and CDR2 (germline): SGDLS, YYNGEE. CDR3 coding DNA: TGTGCCAGCAGTCTACATTCAATGAACACTGAAGCTTTCTTT. Amino acids: CASSLHSMNTEAFF.

V gene TRBV5-6 combines with J gene TRBJ2-1; tentatively, D is TRBD2 (6 bases). V was trimmed by 4 bases and J by 0 bases, leaving 14 bases between them. The CDR3 consists of 16 residues. CDR1 and CDR2 from the germline V gene are SGHDT and YYEEEE. CDR3 residues: CASSTTRGSSYNEQFF. CDR3 nucleotides: TGTGCCAGCAGCACGACTCGGGGGAGCTCCTACAATGAGCAGTTCTTC.

The V call is TRBV28, the J call TRBJ2-3; 14 nucleotides match TRBD2. Germline trimming cut 0 bases from V and 8 bases from J; bases unmatched to any gene: 7. The CDR3 sequence is 17 residues long. Per the germline V gene, CDR1 is MDHEN and CDR2 is SYDVKM. The CDR3 sequence is CASSLWEGLAGVGTQYF. The CDR3 DNA follows: TGTGCCAGCAGTTTATGGGAGGGACTAGCGGGGGTCGGTACGCAGTATTTT.

The chain carries TRBV9 and TRBJ2-1; the match to TRBD2 covers 13 bases. Germline trimming cut 0 bases from V and 6 bases from J; bases unmatched to any gene: 3. This CDR3 has 16 amino acids. Looked up from germline, CDR1 is SGDLS and CDR2 is YYNGEE. The CDR3 reads CASSVAGLAGSNEQFF. The CDR3 DNA reads as TGTGCCAGCAGCGTAGCGGGACTAGCGGGGAGCAATGAGCAGTTCTTC.

This clonotype was seen a handful of times. The J gene is TRBJ1-4, the V gene TRBV18; D gene unclear. CDR3 length equals 13 residues. Germline V lookup: CDR1 KGHSH, CDR2 LQKENI. Trimming removed 5 bases at V and 3 bases at J, with 7 bases between. The CDR3 region is CASSTGANEKLFF. Here the CDR3 DNA reads TGTGCCAGCTCAACTGGAGCTAATGAAAAACTGTTTTTT. Full variable domain (missing parts from reference TRBV18 and TRBJ1-4): NAGVMQNPRHLVRRRGQEARLRCSPMKGHSHVYWYRQLPEEGLKFMVYLQKENIIDESGMPKERFSAEFPKEGPSILRIQQVVRGDSAAYFCASSTGANEKLFFGSGTQLSVL.

V gene TRBV6-6 combines with J gene TRBJ1-1; possible D gene TRBD1, 6 bases. This CDR3 has 12 residues. Germline lookup yields CDR1 MNHNY and CDR2 SVGAGI (reference sequence). V was cut by 6 bases and J by 6 bases, with 11 bases left in between. The CDR3 bases are TGTGCCAGCAGCAATCGGACAGCTGAAGCTTTCTTT. Translated: CASSNRTAEAFF.

At least ten counts were recorded for this clonotype. The V call is TRBV6-2 or TRBV6-3, the J call TRBJ2-1; D gene unclear. The CDR3 consists of 11 residues. Germline V gene lookup returns CDR1 MNHEY and CDR2 SVGEGT. V was shortened by 5 bases and J by 9 bases, with 8 bases between the two germline ends. As DNA, the CDR3 is TGTGCCAGCAGTCCCGGCCGTGAGCAGTTCTTC. Translated: CASSPGREQFF.

This clonotype was detected only a few times. The CDR3 DNA follows: TGTGCCACCAGCAGAGTAGGAAATCAGCCCCAGCATTTT. Translated: CATSRVGNQPQHF. This chain connects TRBV15 to TRBJ1-5, with D hard to call. V lost 1 base, J lost 4 bases, and 5 bases lay in between. Germline values: CDR1 LNHNV, CDR2 YYDKDF (reference sequence). The CDR3 loop spans 13 amino acids.

This clonotype showed up just a few times. Sequence at one end of the junction differs from germline and may be a read error. The chain is built from TRBV11-2 and TRBJ2-1; 9 bases map to TRBD1. The CDR3 is made up of 12 amino acids. Germline assignment: CDR1 SGHAT and CDR2 FQNNGV. CDR3 DNA sequence: TGTGCCAGCAGCTTAGATGGGACAGGGTGGATCTTC. This encodes CASSLDGTGWIF.

This chain uses TRBV15 with TRBJ2-3; no firm D call. Trimming removed 1 base at V and 4 bases at J, with 12 bases between. CDR3 length equals 15 residues. Germline CDR1 LNHNV, CDR2 YYDKDF (reference sequence). The CDR3 spells CATSRVTRSADTQYF. As DNA, the CDR3 is TGTGCCACCAGCAGAGTAACCCGATCGGCAGATACGCAGTATTTT.

Many counts were recorded for this clonotype. The V and J genes are TRBV4-2 and TRBJ2-5, with D tentatively TRBD2 (5 bases). This CDR3 spans 16 amino acids. Germline values: CDR1 LGHNA, CDR2 YNFKEQ. V was trimmed by 0 bases and J by 5 bases, leaving 16 bases between them. CDR3 nucleotide sequence: TGTGCCAGCAGCCAAGATGGTAGCGTGACGGGGGAGACCCAGTACTTC. Its protein is CASSQDGSVTGETQYF.

The rearrangement links TRBV10-1 to TRBJ2-7, with TRBD2 as a possible D gene (6 bases). Trimming left V 6 bases short and J 7 bases short, with 13 bases between. The CDR3 has 12 residues. In germline, CDR1 is WNHNN, CDR2 SYGVQD (reference sequence). Here the CDR3 reads CASRNGAGEQYF. In DNA form, the CDR3 reads TGCGCCAGCAGGAACGGGGCGGGGGAGCAGTACTTC.

The chain has TRBV20-1 and TRBJ1-6; no clear D. With 5 bases removed from V and 6 bases from J, the gap between germline ends came to 11 bases. Germline V gene data show CDR1 as DFQATT and CDR2 as SNEGSKA (reference sequence). The CDR3 length is 13 residues. CDR3 loop: CSAAREANSPLHF. DNA for the CDR3: TGCAGTGCTGCCCGGGAAGCTAATTCACCCCTCCACTTT.

This clonotype was found a few times. This chain connects TRBV7-9 to TRBJ2-1, with 11 nucleotides matching TRBD2. Looked up from germline, CDR1 is SEHNR and CDR2 is FQNEAQ (reference sequence). CDR3 length: 14 amino acids. V trimming: 5 bases; J trimming: 7 bases; junction bases outside the gene matches: 4. The chain's CDR3 is CASSRLAGLNEQFF. In DNA form, the CDR3 reads TGTGCCAGCAGCAGACTAGCGGGGTTAAATGAGCAGTTCTTC.

This clonotype was detected ten times or more. V usage is TRBV9 and J usage is TRBJ2-5, with 13 bases aligning to TRBD2. J gave up 7 bases and V 4 bases, and 4 bases lay outside the gene matches. Germline CDR1 reads SGDLS; CDR2 reads YYNGEE. CDR3 length equals 14 residues. CDR3 bases: TGTGCCAGCAGCTCGCGACTAGCGGGGGGGACCCAGTACTTC. It is translated as CASSSRLAGGTQYF. Supplemented by reference TRBV9 and TRBJ2-5, the full variable domain reads DSGVTQTPKHLITATGQRVTLRCSPRSGDLSVYWYQQSLDQGLQFLIQYYNGEERAKGNILERFSAQQFPDLHSELNLSSLELGDSALYFCASSSRLAGGTQYFGPGTRLLVL.

This chain joins TRBV11-2 and TRBJ2-5; D remains unclear. V shed 4 bases and J shed 4 bases, with 10 bases lying between them. Germline values: CDR1 SGHAT, CDR2 FQNNGV. This CDR3 has 13 amino acids. The CDR3 reads CASSSGVRETQYF. The CDR3 DNA sequence: TGTGCCAGCAGCTCAGGAGTCCGAGAGACCCAGTACTTC.

This chain joins TRBV30 and TRBJ2-7; no reliable D call. This CDR3 is 11 amino acids long. From germline, CDR1 is GTSNPN and CDR2 SVGIG (reference sequence). The V end lost 7 bases, the J end lost 4 bases, and 11 bases lay between the germline ends. CDR3 nucleotides: TGTGCCTTTCATTCGCGATACGAGCAGTACTTC. Amino acids: CAFHSRYEQYF.

This clonotype was observed at least ten times. The chain couples TRBV12-3 or TRBV12-4 to TRBJ1-3, with D unresolved. The CDR3 has 16 amino acids. Trimming shortened V by 5 bases and J by 4 bases, and 18 bases separated the two germline ends. The CDR3 region has the DNA TGTGCCAGCAGTCTCAACGGCGGGGATGCCGGAAACACCATATATTTT. Amino acid sequence: CASSLNGGDAGNTIYF.

The V call is TRBV11-2, the J call TRBJ2-5; TRBD2 aligns across 11 bases. Germline V gene lookup returns CDR1 SGHAT and CDR2 FQNNGV. The CDR3 has 14 amino acids. V lost 8 bases and J lost 7; bases outside the gene matches: 9. CDR3 nucleotides: TGTGCCAGCCGTTCACTAGCGGGGGTGCCGACCCAGTACTTC. Its translation is CASRSLAGVPTQYF.

The V call is TRBV10-1, the J call TRBJ1-2, with 10 nucleotides matching TRBD1. Germline V gives CDR1 WNHNN, CDR2 SYGVQD (reference sequence). J lost 0 bases, V lost 11 bases, and 12 bases had no gene match. The CDR3 has 16 amino acids. The CDR3 DNA reads as TGCGCCCTACCCGGGACAGGGGTGCTTACTAACTATGGCTACACCTTC. It yields the protein CALPGTGVLTNYGYTF.

This clonotype turned up a few times. V gene TRBV13 combines with J gene TRBJ2-6; tentatively, D is TRBD1 or TRBD2 (6 bases each). CDR1 PRHDT and CDR2 FYEKMQ come from the germline V gene (reference sequence). V was trimmed by 2 bases and J by 0 bases, leaving 14 bases between them. CDR3 length equals 18 residues. CDR3 in DNA: TGTGCCAGCAGCTTATTGGCCGGGGGCAGCTCTGGGGCCAACGTCCTGACTTTC. It translates to CASSLLAGGSSGANVLTF.

This clonotype was seen a few times. This sequence joins TRBV29-1 and TRBJ2-7, with a possible D match to TRBD1 (6 bases). The V and J ends lost 6 bases and 4 bases respectively, with 7 bases between them. The CDR3 sequence is 10 residues long. In germline, CDR1 is SQVTM, CDR2 ANQGSEA. The CDR3: CSVDSYEQYF. The CDR3 DNA follows: TGCAGCGTGGACAGTTACGAGCAGTACTTC.

This clonotype occurred a few times. This chain connects TRBV2 to TRBJ2-7; tentatively, D is TRBD2 (6 bases). The CDR3 length is 14 residues. The germline V gene encodes CDR1 SNHLY and CDR2 FYNNEI. V was clipped by 6 bases and J by 0 bases, with 12 bases between them. The CDR3 is CASSATGDSYEQYF. CDR3 DNA: TGTGCCAGCAGCGCCACGGGGGACTCCTACGAGCAGTACTTC.

In this sample, this clonotype turned up many times. The rearrangement joins TRBV25-1 to TRBJ2-4; 9 nucleotides align to TRBD1. This CDR3 is 16 amino acids long. Germline V CDR1 and CDR2: MGHDK, SYGVNS. Germline trimming cut 3 bases from V and 8 bases from J; bases unmatched to any gene: 11. Written as DNA, the CDR3 is TGTGCCAGCAGTGAGCAAAGAGGGGGGACAGGGTACATTCAGTACTTC. This sequence encodes CASSEQRGGTGYIQYF.

This clonotype turned up a few times. This chain connects TRBV19 to TRBJ2-5; 15 bases map to TRBD2. The CDR3 spans 18 residues. The V gene's germline CDR1 is LNHDA and CDR2 SQIVND (reference sequence). V lost 4 bases and J lost 5; bases outside the gene matches: 11. CDR3 in amino acids: CASSTGLAGGRTGETQYF. The DNA of the CDR3 is TGTGCCAGTAGTACGGGACTAGCGGGGGGACGAACCGGGGAGACCCAGTACTTC.

The table lists this clonotype with a few counts. The genes are TRBV6-2 or TRBV6-3 and TRBJ1-5; no firm D call. Germline V gene lookup returns CDR1 MNHEY and CDR2 SVGEGT. The V end was cut by 7 bases, the J end by 5 bases, with 18 bases between. This CDR3 contains 15 residues. The CDR3 loop reads CASTSLWREDQPQHF. As DNA, the CDR3 is TGTGCCAGCACCTCCCTTTGGCGGGAAGATCAGCCCCAGCATTTT.